Each of the 17 T cell receptor beta chains below was sequenced from the same sample in a study of T-cell memory formation after mild COVID-19. TCRdb re-called the 5' RACE reads through MiXCR, storing one row per CDR3 protein. Of hundreds of thousands of distinct CDR3 sequences in the sample, more than 20% were seen once. Sequenced material: PBMCs or a T cell subset sorted from them (not recorded which). The origin of the receptors is an adult woman who had mild COVID-19 (a few samples of this study predate the infection). Cell type and time point are not known.

The V and J genes are TRBV4-3 and TRBJ2-1, with D uncertain. This CDR3 comprises 15 residues. Germline CDR1 reads LGHNA; CDR2 reads YSLEER. V gave up 0 bases and J gave up 3 bases, with 9 bases separating them. In DNA form, the CDR3 reads TGCGCCAGCAGCCAAGATCAGGATATCTACAATGAGCAGTTCTTC. Translating gives CASSQDQDIYNEQFF.

V is TRBV20-1 and J is TRBJ2-1; 14 bases map to TRBD2. J gave up 0 bases and V 5 bases, and 3 bases lay outside the gene matches. Per germline, CDR1 DFQATT and CDR2 SNEGSKA (reference sequence). The CDR3 spans 16 residues. For the CDR3, the DNA is TGCAGTGCTCCGGGGACTAGCGGGAGCTCCTACAATGAGCAGTTCTTC. Encoded protein: CSAPGTSGSSYNEQFF.

This clonotype was seen a single time. This chain joins TRBV24-1 and TRBJ2-2; tentatively, D is TRBD1 or TRBD2 (5 bases each). Germline V gives CDR1 KGHDR, CDR2 SFDVKD. The CDR3 length is 13 residues. V was pared by 3 bases and J by 8 bases, with 9 bases between. Written as DNA, the CDR3 is TGTGCCACCAGTGATGGGACGGAGGGGGAGCTGTTTTTT. Translated: CATSDGTEGELFF.

The chain employs TRBV5-1 and TRBJ1-4, with D possibly matching TRBD1 (5 bases). Germline V gene lookup returns CDR1 SGHRS and CDR2 YFSETQ. V was trimmed by 3 bases and J by 2 bases, leaving 8 bases between them. The CDR3 is 14 amino acids. The CDR3 loop is CASSSGSTNEKLFF. Written as DNA, the CDR3 is TGCGCCAGCAGCTCAGGGTCGACTAATGAAAAACTGTTTTTT.

This clonotype came up a few times. The gene calls are TRBV5-1 and TRBJ2-2; unclear D gene. Germline V lookup: CDR1 SGHRS, CDR2 YFSETQ. This CDR3 region has 14 residues. The ends were cut back, 0 bases at V and 4 bases at J, with 7 bases in the middle. Here the CDR3 reads CASSLALSTGELFF. The CDR3 DNA reads as TGCGCCAGCAGCTTGGCTTTGTCCACCGGGGAGCTGTTTTTT.

The table lists this clonotype with a few counts. The chain carries TRBV15 and TRBJ2-1; TRBD1 aligns across 11 bases. Germline values: CDR1 LNHNV, CDR2 YYDKDF (reference sequence). V shed 0 bases, J shed 8 bases, and the junction held 6 bases outside the gene matches. This CDR3 has 16 amino acids. The CDR3 loop is CATSRDRGQGVYEQFF. The CDR3 nucleotides read TGTGCCACCAGCAGAGATCGGGGACAGGGGGTTTATGAGCAGTTCTTC.

This sequence joins TRBV23-1 and TRBJ2-1; TRBD1 might be the D (6 bases). TRBV23-1 counts as an open reading frame of uncertain function. Trimming cost V 3 bases and J 4 bases, with 13 bases left between them. This CDR3 is built from 15 residues. The CDR3 protein is CASSHAGRGYNEQFF. DNA for the CDR3: TGCGCCAGCAGTCACGCAGGAAGGGGGTACAATGAGCAGTTCTTC.

The chain is built from TRBV4-3 and TRBJ1-2; TRBD1 matches 7 bases. Looked up from germline, CDR1 is LGHNA and CDR2 is YSLEER. The CDR3 consists of 15 residues. The J segment lost 8 bases and the V segment lost 0 bases, leaving 9 bases of the junction unmatched. CDR3 loop: CASSQEGAGGGGYTF. The CDR3 region has the DNA TGCGCCAGCAGCCAAGAAGGGGCAGGGGGGGGGGGCTACACCTTC.

This chain joins TRBV20-1 and TRBJ2-3, with 10 nucleotides matching TRBD2. Germline assignment: CDR1 DFQATT and CDR2 SNEGSKA (reference sequence). Losses at the gene ends were 0 bases for V and 8 bases for J; bases not matched to a gene: 11. This CDR3 has 16 amino acids. CDR3 loop: CSARDLDSGGLSTQYF. CDR3 coding DNA: TGCAGTGCTAGAGATTTGGATAGCGGGGGGCTAAGTACGCAGTATTTT.

As DNA, the CDR3 is TGTGCCAGCAGTTACCGGGGGGGGTCCAGAGAGACCCAGTACTTC. It specifies CASSYRGGSRETQYF. The rearrangement links TRBV6-5 to TRBJ2-5; TRBD2 matches at 8 bases. Germline lookup yields CDR1 MNHEY and CDR2 SVGAGI. CDR3 size: 15 residues. J was trimmed by 4 bases and V by 2 bases; bases with no gene match: 6.

This clonotype has more than one count but fewer than ten. The rearrangement links TRBV7-3 to TRBJ1-2; D remains unclear. Germline CDR1 reads SGHTA; CDR2 reads FQGTGA. V shed 5 bases and J shed 1 base, with 8 bases lying between them. The CDR3 is made up of 13 amino acids. The CDR3 DNA sequence: TGTGCCAGCAGCCCCGATGATAACTATGGCTACACCTTC. It is translated as CASSPDDNYGYTF.

This clonotype was detected a few times. J is TRBJ1-5 and V is TRBV7-6; unclear D gene. Germline V gene lookup returns CDR1 SGHVS and CDR2 FNYEAQ. Deletions cut 3 bases from V and 4 bases from J, with 13 bases between. This CDR3 spans 15 amino acids. CDR3 protein: CASSFESGGNQPQHF. CDR3 in DNA: TGTGCCAGCAGCTTCGAGAGCGGTGGGAATCAGCCCCAGCATTTT.

In this sample, this clonotype turned up a few times. The J gene is TRBJ2-7, the V gene TRBV5-5, with 7 bases fitting TRBD1. V trimming: 3 bases; J trimming: 1 base; junction bases outside the gene matches: 7. This CDR3 comprises 15 residues. CDR1 and CDR2 from the germline V gene are SGHKS and YYEKEE (reference sequence). The CDR3 DNA follows: TGTGCCAGCAGCTGGGCTCCGGGACAGTCCTACGAGCAGTACTTC. Translation: CASSWAPGQSYEQYF.

The chain uses TRBV21-1 and TRBJ2-7; TRBD2, the D gene given by the table, was not confirmed from the DNA. TRBV21-1 is a pseudogene. The CDR3 is 15 residues long. The CDR3: CASSKVGSPYEGQYF. The CDR3 DNA sequence: TGTGCCAGCAGCAAAGTCGGGTCTCCCTACGAGGGGCAGTACTTC.

The V and J genes are TRBV2 and TRBJ2-2; 9 bases line up with TRBD1. V dropped 6 bases and J dropped 5; count of bases not matched to a gene: 7. This CDR3 has 15 residues. Germline V CDR1 and CDR2: SNHLY, FYNNEI. CDR3 sequence (DNA): TGTGCCAGCAGAAAACAGGGGGCGCTTACCGGGGAGCTGTTTTTT. This codes for CASRKQGALTGELFF.

The chain employs TRBV7-8 and TRBJ2-5; D is perhaps TRBD1 (6 bases). The CDR3 loop spans 17 amino acids. Trimming took 2 bases from V and 2 from J, leaving 18 bases between them. Germline values: CDR1 SGHVS, CDR2 FQNEAQ. CDR3 sequence (DNA): TGTGCCAGCAGCTTACACCGGGACAAAAGGAGACAAGAGACCCAGTACTTC. It is translated as CASSLHRDKRRQETQYF. The full variable domain, its missing parts supplied by reference TRBV7-8 and TRBJ2-5, is GAGVSQSPRYKVAKRGQDVALRCDPISGHVSLFWYQQALGQGPEFLTYFQNEAQLDKSGLPSDRFFAERPEGSVSTLKIQRTQQEDSAVYLCASSLHRDKRRQETQYFGPGTRLLVL.

The chain combines TRBV4-2 with TRBJ2-7; 7 bases are a match to TRBD1. Germline-derived CDR1 and CDR2 are LGHNA and YNFKEQ. The CDR3 covers 16 residues. The V and J ends lost 0 bases and 5 bases, in that order; junction bases with no gene match: 10. This CDR3 reads CASSQEPRQGMDEQYF. CDR3 DNA sequence: TGTGCCAGCAGCCAAGAGCCGAGACAGGGAATGGACGAGCAGTACTTC.